This TCR beta chain was identified during a study of T cell repertoires in cytomegalovirus infection. As for the study in general: Evidence of both CMV infection and a matching HLA type came from public TCR beta signatures.

TCRdb passed the reads through MiXCR, listing each CDR3 protein once. The top ten hold more than 12% of the sample, which has around 260,000 distinct CDR3 sequences, around 9% seen once. This clonotype was picked up many times. Its antigen remains unknown. Study results and caveats: Across the ex vivo response, the dominant clonotypes were HLA-C-restricted CMV-specific TCR beta clonotypes. Cumulative public TCR beta family frequency identified CMV carriers with the relevant HLA.

V was pared by 3 bases and J by 3 bases, with 14 bases between. Germline V gives CDR1 MNHEY, CDR2 SVGEGT. CDR3 length: 15 amino acids. Sequencing was done on a sample of PBMCs. This sequence was found in a human donor in good health (CMV status not recorded). Some clones in this sample may be carry-over from other donors' samples. This rearrangement joins TRBV6-2 or TRBV6-3 to TRBJ1-1, with D possibly matching TRBD1 (5 bases). The CDR3 protein is CASSYRGVGDTEAFF. CDR3 DNA: TGTGCCAGCAGTTATCGCGGGGTGGGGGACACTGAAGCTTTCTTT.